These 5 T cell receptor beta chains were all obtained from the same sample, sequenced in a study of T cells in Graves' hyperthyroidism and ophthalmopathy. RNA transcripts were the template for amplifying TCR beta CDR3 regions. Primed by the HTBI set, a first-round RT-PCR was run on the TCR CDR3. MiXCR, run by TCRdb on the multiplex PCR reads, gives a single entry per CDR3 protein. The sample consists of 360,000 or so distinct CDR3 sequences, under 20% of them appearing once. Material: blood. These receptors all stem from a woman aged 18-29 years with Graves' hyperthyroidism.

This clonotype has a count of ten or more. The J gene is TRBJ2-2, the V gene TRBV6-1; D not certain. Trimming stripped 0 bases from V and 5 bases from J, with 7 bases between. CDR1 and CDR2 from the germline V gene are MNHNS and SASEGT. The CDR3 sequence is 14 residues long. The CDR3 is CASSEAPLTGELFF. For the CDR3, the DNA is TGTGCCAGCAGTGAAGCGCCCCTTACCGGGGAGCTGTTTTTT.

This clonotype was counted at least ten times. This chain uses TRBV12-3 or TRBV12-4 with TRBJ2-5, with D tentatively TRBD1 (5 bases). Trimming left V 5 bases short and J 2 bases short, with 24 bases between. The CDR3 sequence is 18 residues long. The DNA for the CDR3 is TGTGCCAGCAGTCTCCTTACGCTCAGGGCCATGCGGCAAGAGACCCAGTACTTC. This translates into CASSLLTLRAMRQETQYF.

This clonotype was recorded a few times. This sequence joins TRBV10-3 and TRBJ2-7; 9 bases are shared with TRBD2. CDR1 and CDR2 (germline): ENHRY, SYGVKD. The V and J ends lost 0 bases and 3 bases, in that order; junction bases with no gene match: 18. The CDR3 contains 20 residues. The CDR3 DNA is TGTGCCATCAGTGAGTCACTACTCCTCCCCGTACTAGCGGGTCTCTACGAGCAGTACTTC. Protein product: CAISESLLLPVLAGLYEQYF.

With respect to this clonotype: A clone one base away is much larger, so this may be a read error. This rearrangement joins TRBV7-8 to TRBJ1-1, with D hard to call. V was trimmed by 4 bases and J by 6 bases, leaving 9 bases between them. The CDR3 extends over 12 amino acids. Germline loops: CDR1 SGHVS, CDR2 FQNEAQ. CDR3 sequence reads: CASSSVASEAFF. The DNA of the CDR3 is TGTGCCAGCAGCTCAGTGGCGTCTGAAGCTTTCTTT.

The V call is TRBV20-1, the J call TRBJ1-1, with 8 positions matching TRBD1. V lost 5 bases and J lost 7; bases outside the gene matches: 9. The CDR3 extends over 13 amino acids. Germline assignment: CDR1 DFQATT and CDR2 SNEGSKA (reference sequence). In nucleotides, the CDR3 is TGCAGTGCTCTGACAGGGGCGGCGAATGAAGCTTTCTTT. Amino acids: CSALTGAANEAFF.